The 25 T cell receptor beta chains below come from one sample, sequenced in a study of identical twins. MiXCR, applied by TCRdb to the 5' RACE reads, yields one record per CDR3 protein. The sample has 1,800,000 or so distinct CDR3 sequences, about 32% seen once. The sequenced sample was cord blood. These receptors were taken from a newborn girl in good health.

The chain has TRBV10-3 and TRBJ2-2; the match to TRBD2 covers 8 bases. This CDR3 contains 11 residues. Germline V gene lookup returns CDR1 ENHRY and CDR2 SYGVKD. The CDR3 nucleotides read TGTGGAAGCGGGAGCGCCGGGGAGCTGTTTTTT. Translating gives CGSGSAGELFF.

The chain carries TRBV14 and TRBJ2-5, with TRBD1 matching 8 bases. The CDR3 extends over 12 amino acids. The V and J ends lost 6 bases and 11 bases, in that order; junction bases with no gene match: 8. The V gene's germline CDR1 is SGHDN and CDR2 FVKESK. This CDR3 reads CASRRTGWEQYF. For the CDR3, the DNA is TGTGCCAGCAGAAGGACAGGGTGGGAGCAGTACTTC.

The chain is built from TRBV15 and TRBJ2-5, with a weak D call TRBD2 (6 bases). The end of the DNA fits TRBJ2-7 better, so the J call may be wrong. Germline values: CDR1 LNHNV, CDR2 YYDKDF (reference sequence). This CDR3 contains 15 residues. This CDR3 is CATSLAAHLTYEQYF. CDR3 DNA sequence: TGTGCCACCAGCTTAGCGGCGCATCTAACCTACGAGCAGTACTTC.

The chain links TRBV6-2 or TRBV6-3 to TRBJ2-7, with D unresolved. TRBJ2-5 explains the end of the DNA better; the J call may be wrong. Germline CDR1 MNHEY, CDR2 SVGEGT. The CDR3 is made up of 11 amino acids. This CDR3 is CASSPEGTQYF. CDR3 sequence (DNA): TGTGCCAGCAGCCCCGAAGGGACCCAGTACTTC.

This clonotype has ten or more counts. This chain links TRBV3-1 with TRBJ2-5; D is uncertain. The V gene's germline CDR1 is LGHDT and CDR2 YNNKEL (reference sequence). The CDR3 extends over 13 amino acids. V was shortened by 1 base and J by 4 bases, with 7 bases between the two germline ends. The CDR3 coding sequence is TGTGCCAGCAGCCAAGGAGGCGCAGAGACCCAGTACTTC. This gives the protein CASSQGGAETQYF.

This clonotype occurred a few times. J is TRBJ1-6 and V is TRBV12-3 or TRBV12-4; weak D call: TRBD1 (5 bases). Trimming removed 8 bases at V and 6 bases at J, with 11 bases between. The length of the CDR3 is 13 residues. CDR3 in DNA: TGTGCCAGCCGGGACGGCTTTAATTCACCCCTCCACTTT. Amino acids: CASRDGFNSPLHF.

This sequence joins TRBV6-1 and TRBJ1-2; 9 bases align to TRBD1. Germline V CDR1 and CDR2: MNHNS, SASEGT. With V trimmed by 8 bases and J by 3 bases, 10 bases remained unmatched. The CDR3 contains 15 residues. The CDR3 protein is CASQGYRGPYYGYTF. In DNA, the CDR3 is TGTGCCAGCCAAGGTTACAGGGGGCCCTACTATGGCTACACCTTC.

The chain uses TRBV13 and TRBJ2-3; D might be TRBD1 or TRBD2, each matching 5 bases. CDR3 length equals 14 residues. CDR1 and CDR2 from the germline V gene are PRHDT and FYEKMQ (reference sequence). Trimming took 1 base from V and 4 from J, leaving 9 bases between them. The CDR3 loop is CASSLDLGADTQYF. In DNA, the CDR3 is TGTGCCAGCAGCTTAGATTTGGGGGCAGATACGCAGTATTTT.

This clonotype was seen ten or more times. The J gene is TRBJ2-5, the V gene TRBV12-3 or TRBV12-4; possibly TRBD2 for D (5 bases). CDR3 length: 14 residues. V lost 3 bases to trimming and J lost 5 bases, with 13 bases between them. Here the CDR3 reads CASSFGLSGETQYF. CDR3 DNA: TGTGCCAGCAGTTTTGGACTGTCCGGGGAGACCCAGTACTTC.

This clonotype showed up just a few times. V is TRBV11-2 and J is TRBJ2-5; D is perhaps TRBD2 (6 bases). The germline gives CDR1 SGHAT, CDR2 FQNNGV. V was clipped by 5 bases and J by 3 bases, with 19 bases between them. This CDR3 has 16 residues. The DNA for the CDR3 is TGTGCCAGCAGCCGAATCCCACGGGGGAAAAAAGAGACCCAGTACTTC. This codes for CASSRIPRGKKETQYF.

The chain has TRBV27 and TRBJ2-7; no clear D. Germline CDR1 is MNHEY and CDR2 is SMNVEV (reference sequence). The CDR3 totals 14 residues. Trimming cost V 4 bases and J 2 bases, with 12 bases left between them. The CDR3 DNA reads as TGTGCCAGCAGTTCCGGACCGATTCCCTACGAGCAGTACTTC. This translates into CASSSGPIPYEQYF.

In DNA, the CDR3 is TGCAGTGCTAGAGCTCCATTTGGGCTAGCGAGGAACGAGCAGTACTTC. This codes for CSARAPFGLARNEQYF. The J gene is TRBJ2-7, the V gene TRBV20-1; a weak D match, TRBD2 (6 bases). Trimming pared 1 base from V and 5 bases from J, leaving 21 bases between. The germline gives CDR1 DFQATT, CDR2 SNEGSKA (reference sequence). CDR3 length: 16 amino acids.

To note about this clonotype: This clone may be a read error of a much larger clone one base away. CDR3 residues: CSVLGRGASYEQYF. Here the CDR3 DNA reads TGCAGCGTTTTGGGCAGGGGGGCCTCCTACGAGCAGTACTTC. The V call is TRBV29-1, the J call TRBJ2-7, with a tentative D call TRBD1 (7 bases). Trimming shortened V by 5 bases and J by 0 bases, and 14 bases separated the two germline ends. In germline, CDR1 is SQVTM, CDR2 ANQGSEA. This CDR3 has 14 residues.

The CDR3 DNA sequence: TGCAGCGTTGAAAAGGTCGGGGGTCCCATGAACACTGAAGCTTTCTTT. This encodes CSVEKVGGPMNTEAFF. The chain has TRBV29-1 and TRBJ1-1; D is possibly TRBD1 (5 bases). V was trimmed by 2 bases and J by 0 bases, leaving 16 bases between them. From germline, CDR1 is SQVTM and CDR2 ANQGSEA. CDR3 length: 16 residues.

The chain couples TRBV10-3 to TRBJ2-1; D might be TRBD1 (6 bases). V was cut by 6 bases and J by 6 bases, with 12 bases left in between. CDR3 length equals 13 residues. The germline V gene encodes CDR1 ENHRY and CDR2 SYGVKD. This chain's CDR3 is CAISPGQPNEQFF. CDR3 DNA: TGTGCCATCAGCCCCGGACAGCCCAATGAGCAGTTCTTC.

This clonotype showed up many times. The chain has TRBV7-2 and TRBJ2-3; D is tentatively TRBD1 or TRBD2 (6 bases each). Trimming cost V 1 base and J 3 bases, with 11 bases left between them. There are 15 residues in the CDR3. CDR1 and CDR2 from the germline V gene are SGHTA and FQGNSA. The CDR3 bases are TGTGCCAGCAGCTTAGTTCCGGGGGCAACAGATACGCAGTATTTT. As protein: CASSLVPGATDTQYF.

The chain joins TRBV6-1 to TRBJ2-3; no definite D call. The germline gives CDR1 MNHNS, CDR2 SASEGT. The CDR3 has 14 amino acids. Deletions cut 2 bases from V and 6 bases from J, with 12 bases between. CDR3 sequence (DNA): TGTGCCAGCAGTGAATTTGTCCCTGTGGATACGCAGTATTTT. This encodes CASSEFVPVDTQYF.

V and J are TRBV6-5 and TRBJ1-1; D not resolved. V was trimmed by 7 bases and J by 5 bases, leaving 11 bases between them. Germline loops: CDR1 MNHEY, CDR2 SVGAGI. The length of the CDR3 is 12 residues. CDR3 DNA: TGTGCCAGCACTGGCGTGGGGACTGAAGCTTTCTTT. This gives the protein CASTGVGTEAFF.

This clonotype has only a few counts. The rearrangement uses TRBV27 and TRBJ2-3; 12 nucleotides align to TRBD2. The germline V gene encodes CDR1 MNHEY and CDR2 SMNVEV (reference sequence). Trimming took 1 base from V and 6 from J; bases not matched to a gene: 11. CDR3 length: 18 amino acids. The CDR3 DNA reads TGTGCCAGCAGTTTATTCAACCCGACTAGCGGGAGAAGGGATACGCAGTATTTT. Amino acids: CASSLFNPTSGRRDTQYF.

Only a few counts were recorded for this clonotype. The J gene is TRBJ1-2, the V gene TRBV20-1, with D possibly TRBD1 on 5 matching bases. This CDR3 has 12 residues. The germline V gene encodes CDR1 DFQATT and CDR2 SNEGSKA (reference sequence). Trimming pared 3 bases from V and 6 bases from J, leaving 11 bases between. In nucleotides, the CDR3 is TGCAGTGCTAGGGACACTGGCAATGGCTACACCTTC. This encodes CSARDTGNGYTF.

This clonotype has a handful of counts. This sequence joins TRBV4-2 and TRBJ2-5; 10 bases are a match to TRBD2. The CDR3 covers 18 residues. The V gene end was trimmed by 1 base and the J gene end by 4 bases; junction bases not matched to a gene: 12. The germline gives CDR1 LGHNA, CDR2 YNFKEQ. The CDR3 region has the DNA TGTGCCAGCAGCCAAGGACCTAGCGGGAGTACAATAGGAGAGACCCAGTACTTC. Translation: CASSQGPSGSTIGETQYF.

This clonotype was recorded a few times. This chain links TRBV9 with TRBJ1-1, with TRBD1 identical over 10 bases. With V trimmed by 3 bases and J by 11 bases, 13 bases remained unmatched. Germline-derived CDR1 and CDR2 are SGDLS and YYNGEE. The CDR3 is made up of 15 amino acids. The CDR3 sequence: CASSDSPDRGIFAFF. Here the CDR3 DNA reads TGTGCCAGCAGCGATTCTCCGGACAGGGGGATTTTCGCTTTCTTT.

The sample holds a few counts of this clonotype. V usage is TRBV7-2 and J usage is TRBJ2-2; D is uncertain. Germline CDR1 SGHTA, CDR2 FQGNSA. Trimming took 6 bases from V and 4 from J, leaving 9 bases between them. The CDR3 has 13 residues. The CDR3 protein is CASRSASTGELFF. CDR3 nucleotides: TGTGCCAGCAGATCAGCAAGCACCGGGGAGCTGTTTTTT. Full variable domain (rest looked up from reference TRBV7-2 and TRBJ2-2): GAGVSQSPSNKVTEKGKDVELRCDPISGHTALYWYRQSLGQGLEFLIYFQGNSAPDKSGLPSDRFSAERTGGSVSTLTIQRTQQEDSAVYLCASRSASTGELFFGEGSRLTVL.

This clonotype was observed a few times. The gene calls are TRBV25-1 and TRBJ2-1; TRBD2 is a possible D gene (5 bases). Between the trimmed V and J ends, which lost 4 bases and 2 bases, there was a span of 18 bases. CDR1 and CDR2 (germline): MGHDK, SYGVNS. This CDR3 region has 17 residues. Here the CDR3 DNA reads TGTGCCAGCAGTGCCGGGGTAGCCGCCTTTACCTACAATGAGCAGTTCTTC. Its protein product is CASSAGVAAFTYNEQFF.

J is TRBJ2-1 and V is TRBV7-2; D perhaps matches TRBD2 (5 bases). Deletions cut 1 base from V and 0 bases from J, with 10 bases between. This CDR3 spans 16 amino acids. CDR1 and CDR2 from the germline V gene are SGHTA and FQGNSA. This chain's CDR3 is CASSLGRRTSYNEQFF. In DNA, the CDR3 is TGTGCCAGCAGCTTAGGGAGGCGGACCTCCTACAATGAGCAGTTCTTC.